These 2 T cell receptor beta chains were sequenced from one sample in a study of cytomegalovirus exposure and HLA in healthy donors. 60 Vbeta and 13 Jbeta primers were used in PCR. The repertoire was sequenced with immunoSEQ multiplex PCR; TCRdb's copy has only in-frame clones and lacks some. The sample holds some 110,000 clones; 65% to 85% are singletons and the top ten take 15% to 20%. The source material was PBMCs. These receptors all stem from a man aged 45-65 years in good health and CMV-seropositive.

A note on this clone: In the same sample, other DNA sequences code for this CDR3. V gene TRBV13 combines with J gene TRBJ2-7, with D unclear. The V and J ends lost 5 bases and 0 bases respectively, with 17 bases between them. The CDR3 spans 16 residues. Per germline, CDR1 PRHDT and CDR2 FYEKMQ (reference sequence). In DNA form, the CDR3 reads TGTGCCAGCAGCCTAAATGGGCTAAAGTTCTCCTACGAGCAGTACTTC. Translated: CASSLNGLKFSYEQYF.

Comment on this clone: Germline and junction disagree at one end, which may indicate a read error. The J gene is TRBJ2-7, the V gene TRBV6-7, with unresolved D. TRBV6-7 qualifies as an ORF whose function is uncertain. The CDR3 consists of 10 residues. Here the CDR3 DNA reads TGTGCCAGCAGTTACTCGACTCTGGACTTC. This translates into CASSYSTLDF.